This T cell receptor (beta chain) appears in the sequencing data of a study of blood T cell repertoires in COVID-19. The overall study: Acute and convalescent COVID-19 samples came from the United States, Italy and Spain. T cells, B-cell-depleted T cells, or PBMCs provided the cDNA or gDNA that served as material.

The table came from immunoSEQ multiplex PCR; TCRdb's copy has only in-frame clones and leaves some out. The sample has about 86,000 clones; around 86% are singletons. Germline lookup yields CDR1 SGHRS and CDR2 YFSETQ. The CDR3 covers 14 residues. J was trimmed by 5 bases and V by 5 bases; bases with no gene match: 10. This sequence originates from a human donor in a cohort sampled during active COVID-19. V usage is TRBV5-1 and J usage is TRBJ2-7, with 7 bases fitting TRBD2. Material: peripheral blood. CDR3 nucleotide sequence: TGCGCCAGCAGGTCGGGACTAAGGATGAACGAGCAGTACTTC. This gives the protein CASRSGLRMNEQYF.